This T cell receptor beta chain was retrieved from a study of T cells in women clearing cervical HPV infection. Study details: Case blood drawn at lesion detection; control blood after infection cleared. Only a few women had HLA typing results available.

Study outcomes and limitations: Cases carried less TRBV6-7 than controls: approximately 0.1% versus 0.16%. CIN3+ cases had significantly higher TCR richness than controls; evenness did not differ.

V lost 6 bases and J lost 6; bases outside the gene matches: 11. Germline CDR1 reads DFQATT; CDR2 reads SNEGSKA (reference sequence). The CDR3 spans 16 residues. Sequencing used immunoSEQ multiplex PCR; TCRdb keeps in-frame clones, though not all of them. The repertoire shows 40,000 or so clones; the top ten hold less than 8%. Concerning this clone itself: Its antigen remains unidentified. The CDR3 goes on 3 residues after the read ends, and that part is filled in from the germline J gene.

The receptor comes from a woman between 18 and 70 years old with a cervical HPV16 infection that either progressed to CIN3+ or cleared (not recorded which). Sequenced input: blood buffy coat. V is TRBV20-1 and J is TRBJ2-1; 13 bases fit TRBD2. CDR3 bases read: TGCAGTGCCCAGGGACTAGCGGGGACGTTTAGCAATGAG. Residues: CSAQGLAGTFSNE. The whole CDR3 protein reads CSAQGLAGTFSNEQFF.